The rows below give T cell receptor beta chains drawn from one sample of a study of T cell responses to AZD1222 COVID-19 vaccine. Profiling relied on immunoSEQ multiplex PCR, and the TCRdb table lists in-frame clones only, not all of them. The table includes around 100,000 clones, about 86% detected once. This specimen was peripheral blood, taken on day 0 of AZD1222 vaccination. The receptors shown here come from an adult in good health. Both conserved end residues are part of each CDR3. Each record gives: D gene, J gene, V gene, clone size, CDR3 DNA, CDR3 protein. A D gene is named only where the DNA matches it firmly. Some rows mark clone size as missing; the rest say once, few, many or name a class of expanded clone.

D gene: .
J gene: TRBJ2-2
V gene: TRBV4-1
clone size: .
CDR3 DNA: TGCGCCAGCAGCCAAGCGCAGTTTGGGCTCGGGGAGCTGTTTTTT
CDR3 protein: CASSQAQFGLGELFF

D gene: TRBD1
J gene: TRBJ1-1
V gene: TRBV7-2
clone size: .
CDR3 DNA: TGTGCCAGCAGCTTCCTGACAGGGGGCAATACTGAAGCTTTCTTT
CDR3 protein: CASSFLTGGNTEAFF

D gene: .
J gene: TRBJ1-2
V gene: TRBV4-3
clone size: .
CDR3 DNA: TGCGCCAGCAGCCAAGATGCGGGAGTAAGTGGCTACACCTTC
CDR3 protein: CASSQDAGVSGYTF

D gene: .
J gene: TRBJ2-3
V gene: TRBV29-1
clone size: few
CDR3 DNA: TGCAGTAGTACGAGGACTGCCTCCACAGATACGCAGTATTTT
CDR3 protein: CSSTRTASTDTQYF

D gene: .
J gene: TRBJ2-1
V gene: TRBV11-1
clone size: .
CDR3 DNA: TGTGCCAGCAGCTTTAGCTGGTTGCAGTTCTTC
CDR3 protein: CASSFSWLQFF

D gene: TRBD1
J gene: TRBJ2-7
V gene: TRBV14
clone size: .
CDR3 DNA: TGTGCCAGCAGCCAAGTCCCGGGGACAGACCGCTACGAGCAGTACTTC
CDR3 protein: CASSQVPGTDRYEQYF

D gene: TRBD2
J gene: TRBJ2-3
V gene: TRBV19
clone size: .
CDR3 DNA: TGTGCCAGTAGTTCCTCCCGGGCTAGCGGAGTAGATACGCAGTATTTT
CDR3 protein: CASSSSRASGVDTQYF

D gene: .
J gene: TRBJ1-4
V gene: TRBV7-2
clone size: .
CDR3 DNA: TGTGCCAGCAGCTTACCCCCCGGCATGGCAAGTGAAAAACTGTTTTTT
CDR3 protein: CASSLPPGMASEKLFF

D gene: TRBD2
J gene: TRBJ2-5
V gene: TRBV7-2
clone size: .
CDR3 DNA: TGTGCCAGCAGCTTAAGGGGACTAGCGGCTCAAGAGACCCAGTACTTC
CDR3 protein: CASSLRGLAAQETQYF

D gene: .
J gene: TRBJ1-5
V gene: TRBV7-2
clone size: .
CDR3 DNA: TGTGCCAGCAGTCCCCGTAGGGACCTTTATCAGCCCCAGCATTTT
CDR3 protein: CASSPRRDLYQPQHF

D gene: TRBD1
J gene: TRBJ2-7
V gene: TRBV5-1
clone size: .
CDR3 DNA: TGCGCCAGCAGCTTGGACCCACAGGGGTTCTACGAGCAGTACTTC
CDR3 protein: CASSLDPQGFYEQYF

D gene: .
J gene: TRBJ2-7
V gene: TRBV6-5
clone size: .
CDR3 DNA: TGTGCCAGCAGTTTATACTACGAGCAGTACTTC
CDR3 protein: CASSLYYEQYF

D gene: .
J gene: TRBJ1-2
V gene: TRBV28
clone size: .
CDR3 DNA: TGTGCCAGCACTGGGGCCCGGTTCCGAGGCGACTATGGCTACACCTTC
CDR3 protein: CASTGARFRGDYGYTF

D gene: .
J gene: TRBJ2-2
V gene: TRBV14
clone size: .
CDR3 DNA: TGTGCCAGCAGCTGGGGCAAGCACAACACCGGGGAGCTGTTTTTT
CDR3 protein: CASSWGKHNTGELFF

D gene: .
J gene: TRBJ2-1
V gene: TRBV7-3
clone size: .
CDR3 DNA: TGTGCCAGCAGCCCCAGCGGGCTAAACAATGAGCAGTTCTTC
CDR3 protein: CASSPSGLNNEQFF

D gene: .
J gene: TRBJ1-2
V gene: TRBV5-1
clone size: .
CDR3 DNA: TGCGCCAGCAGCTTAGGGGGGAGGTTGGCGATAAACTATGGCTACACCTTC
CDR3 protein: CASSLGGRLAINYGYTF

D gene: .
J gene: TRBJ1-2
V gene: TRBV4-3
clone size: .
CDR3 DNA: TGCGCCAGCAGCCAAGATTTGGGGGACTATGGCTACACCTTC
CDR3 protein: CASSQDLGDYGYTF

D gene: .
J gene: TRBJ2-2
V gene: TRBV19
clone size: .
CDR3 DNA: TGTGCCAGTAGTATGGGGGGGCCGGGGACCGGGGAGCTGTTTTTT
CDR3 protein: CASSMGGPGTGELFF

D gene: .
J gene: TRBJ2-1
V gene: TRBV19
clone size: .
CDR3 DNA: TGTGCCAGTAGTAGAGGCACCGGGACCCGGTCTCGACCTGGCGTCTCCTACAATGAGCAGTTCTTC
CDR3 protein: CASSRGTGTRSRPGVSYNEQFF

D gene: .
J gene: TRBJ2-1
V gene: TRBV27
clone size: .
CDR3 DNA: TGTGCCAGCAGGTGGGTAGCGGATTACAATGAGCAGTTCTTC
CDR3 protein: CASRWVADYNEQFF

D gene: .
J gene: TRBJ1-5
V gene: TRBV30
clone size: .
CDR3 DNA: TGTGCCTGGAGTGTGGGCAGCCACAATCAGCCCCAGCATTTT
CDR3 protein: CAWSVGSHNQPQHF

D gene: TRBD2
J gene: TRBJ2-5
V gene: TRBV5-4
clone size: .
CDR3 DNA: TGTGCCAGCAGCTTGGCTGGCCTAGCGGGAGGAGAGACCCAGTACTTC
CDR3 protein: CASSLAGLAGGETQYF

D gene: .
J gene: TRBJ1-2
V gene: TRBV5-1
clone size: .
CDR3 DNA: TGCGCCAGCAGCTTGGCTGAATATACCAACTATGGCTACACCTTC
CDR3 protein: CASSLAEYTNYGYTF

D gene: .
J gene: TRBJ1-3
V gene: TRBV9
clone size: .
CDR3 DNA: TGTGCCAGCAGCGGAGGGGCAGGGCAGATATATTTT
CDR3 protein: CASSGGAGQIYF

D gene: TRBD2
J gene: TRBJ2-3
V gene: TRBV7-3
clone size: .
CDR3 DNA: TGTGCCAGCAGCCGGGGACTAGCGGGAGATGTGACAGATACGCAGTATTTT
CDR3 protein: CASSRGLAGDVTDTQYF

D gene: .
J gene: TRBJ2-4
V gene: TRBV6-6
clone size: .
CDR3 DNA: TGTGCCAGCAGTCCCCTGGGGGGTCGGGGCAAAAACATTCAGTACTTC
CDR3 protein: CASSPLGGRGKNIQYF

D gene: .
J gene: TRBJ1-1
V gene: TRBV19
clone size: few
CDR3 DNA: TGTGCCAGTAGTATCTCAGCAGAAGGAAGTAAAGCTTTCTTT
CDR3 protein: CASSISAEGSKAFF

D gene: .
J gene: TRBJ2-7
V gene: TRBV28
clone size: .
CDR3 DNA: TGTGCCAGCACCCATCCCCCCACAACCTACGAGCAGTACTTC
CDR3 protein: CASTHPPTTYEQYF

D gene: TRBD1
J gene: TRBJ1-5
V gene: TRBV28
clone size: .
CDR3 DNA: TGTGCCAGCAGTCTGACAGGGCCCAGGGGCAATCAGCCCCAGCATTTT
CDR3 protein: CASSLTGPRGNQPQHF

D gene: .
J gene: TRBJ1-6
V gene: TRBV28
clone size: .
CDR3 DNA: TGTGCCAGCAGTTTGAGTATTTCACCCCTCCACTTT
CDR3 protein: CASSLSISPLHF